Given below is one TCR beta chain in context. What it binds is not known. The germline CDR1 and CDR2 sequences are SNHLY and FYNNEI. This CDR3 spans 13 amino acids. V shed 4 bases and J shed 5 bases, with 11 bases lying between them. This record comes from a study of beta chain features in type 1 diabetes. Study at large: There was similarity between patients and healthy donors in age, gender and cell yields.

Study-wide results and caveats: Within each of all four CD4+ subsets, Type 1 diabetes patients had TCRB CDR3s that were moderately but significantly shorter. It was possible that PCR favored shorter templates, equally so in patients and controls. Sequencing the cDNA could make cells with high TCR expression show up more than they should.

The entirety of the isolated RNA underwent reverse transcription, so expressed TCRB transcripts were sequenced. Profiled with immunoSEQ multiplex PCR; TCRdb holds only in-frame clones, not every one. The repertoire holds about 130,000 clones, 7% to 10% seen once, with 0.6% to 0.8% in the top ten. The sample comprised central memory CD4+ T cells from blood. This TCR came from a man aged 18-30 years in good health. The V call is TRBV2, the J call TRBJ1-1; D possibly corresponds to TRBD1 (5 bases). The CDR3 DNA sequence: TGTGCCAGCAGTGGGGACTCCAGAACTGAAGCTTTCTTT. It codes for CASSGDSRTEAFF.